The rows below give T cell receptor beta chains drawn from one sample of a study of Ad26.COV2.S vaccination and SARS-CoV-2 variants. The protocol was immunoSEQ multiplex PCR, while the TCRdb copy is restricted to in-frame clones and leaves out a portion. Seen here are 300,000 to 400,000 clones, about 86% observed once, and the top ten hold 1.5% to 2.5%. The sequencing used peripheral blood, collected in a trial of Ad26.COV2.S vaccine versus placebo. These TCRs come from a person aged 18-60 years who received the Ad26.COV2.S COVID-19 vaccine or a placebo. Both conserved end residues are trimmed from each CDR3.

TRBJ2-1 | TRBV15 | ATSRVAGGRHYNEQF
TRBJ1-5 | TRBV7-8 | ASSLATSNQPQH
TRBJ1-5 | TRBV6-2/TRBV6-3 | ASSYLYQSNQPQH
TRBJ2-7 | TRBV2 | ASSLHGGFYEQY
TRBJ2-7 | TRBV7-2 | ASSLDRDIYEQY
TRBJ1-6 | TRBV5-1 | ASSLGPGSNSPLH
TRBJ2-3 | TRBV3-1/TRBV3-2 | ASSPYLADTQY
TRBJ1-2 | TRBV19 | ASSDRSGGSYGYT
TRBJ1-1 | TRBV7-9 | ASSLVSGTEAF
TRBJ1-1 | TRBV29-1 | SGRGNTEAF
TRBJ2-1 | TRBV27 | ASSSQLPGSYNEQF
TRBJ1-6 | TRBV18 | ASSPDRVGSPLH
TRBJ2-7 | TRBV3-1/TRBV3-2 | ASSPGPYEQY
TRBJ1-3 | TRBV7-8 | ASGELGTIY
TRBJ1-4 | TRBV4-1 | ASQKLYDSRRREKLF
TRBJ2-2 | TRBV29-1 | SVWTGTNTGELF
TRBJ1-1 | TRBV25-1 | ASTTGQVNTEAF
TRBJ1-4 | TRBV7-9 | ASSLGGQGEKLF
TRBJ1-5 | TRBV4-2 | ASSQADREKSQPQH
TRBJ2-7 | TRBV6-5 | ASSRSGDSYEQY
TRBJ1-1 | TRBV5-4 | ASSPSAGWNTEAF
TRBJ1-1 | TRBV12-3/TRBV12-4 | ASSFEQTEAF
TRBJ2-2 | TRBV9 | ASSVDRVGTGELF
TRBJ2-2 | TRBV4-1 | ASSHRTGRVNTGELF
TRBJ1-4 | TRBV7-9 | ASSLNEKLF
TRBJ2-5 | TRBV5-1 | ASSLASGTGGETQY
TRBJ1-2 | TRBV7-2 | ASSYRDRVYGYT
TRBJ1-3 | TRBV25-1 | ASSPGGGNTIY
TRBJ1-5 | TRBV19 | ASSIRQGAANQPQH
TRBJ1-1 | TRBV19 | ASSSILGTVNTEAF
TRBJ2-7 | TRBV7-2 | ASSFPVGQFYEQY
TRBJ2-3 | TRBV7-9 | ASIHKGGTSGITDTQY
TRBJ2-5 | TRBV19 | ASTTQEKETQY
TRBJ1-6 | TRBV19 | ASSITGGDGNSPLH
TRBJ2-6 | TRBV18 | ASSPPGANVLT
TRBJ2-3 | TRBV7-2 | ASSLRGGTTDTQY
TRBJ1-1 | TRBV2 | ASKPDSGNEAF
TRBJ2-1 | TRBV12-3/TRBV12-4 | ASRDREYNEQF
TRBJ2-1 | TRBV5-1 | ASSLEAGRSNEQF
TRBJ1-1 | TRBV7-2 | ASNRQGGTEAF
TRBJ1-2 | TRBV7-9 | ASSLGQSYGYT
TRBJ2-3 | TRBV6-5 | ASSYGSGRRDTQY
TRBJ1-1 | TRBV7-9 | ASSSGRTNTEAF
TRBJ1-2 | TRBV15 | ATSRRGVSYGYT
TRBJ2-2 | TRBV14 | ASSRVNLGGGTGELF
TRBJ1-6 | TRBV28 | ASSSWTVDNSPLH